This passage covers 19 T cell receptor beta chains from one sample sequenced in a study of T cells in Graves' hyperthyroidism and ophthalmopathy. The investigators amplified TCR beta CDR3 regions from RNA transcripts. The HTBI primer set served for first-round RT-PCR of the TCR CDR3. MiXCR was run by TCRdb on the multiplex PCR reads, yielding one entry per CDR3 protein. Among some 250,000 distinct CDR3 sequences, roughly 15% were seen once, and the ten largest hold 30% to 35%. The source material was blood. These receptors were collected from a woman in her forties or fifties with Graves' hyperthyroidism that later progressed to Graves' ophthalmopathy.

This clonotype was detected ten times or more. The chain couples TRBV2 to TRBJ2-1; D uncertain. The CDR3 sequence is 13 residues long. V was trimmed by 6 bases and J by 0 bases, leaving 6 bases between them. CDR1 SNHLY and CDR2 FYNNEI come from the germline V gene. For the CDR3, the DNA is TGTGCCAGCAGGCCCAGCTCCTACAATGAGCAGTTCTTC. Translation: CASRPSSYNEQFF.

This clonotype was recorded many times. CDR3 loop: CASSEAPGSTDTQYF. CDR3 nucleotides: TGTGCCAGCAGCGAAGCCCCAGGGTCCACAGATACGCAGTATTTT. The gene calls are TRBV7-9 and TRBJ2-3; a weak D match, TRBD1 (5 bases). This CDR3 is 15 amino acids long. The germline V and J ends were trimmed by 5 bases and 2 bases, with 14 bases remaining between them. The V gene's germline CDR1 is SEHNR and CDR2 FQNEAQ (reference sequence).

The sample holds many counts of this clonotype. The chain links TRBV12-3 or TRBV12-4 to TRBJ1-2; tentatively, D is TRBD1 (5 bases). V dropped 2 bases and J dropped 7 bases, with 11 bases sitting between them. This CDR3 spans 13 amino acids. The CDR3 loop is CASSLRGGGGYTF. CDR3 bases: TGTGCCAGCAGTTTACGAGGCGGGGGTGGCTACACCTTC.

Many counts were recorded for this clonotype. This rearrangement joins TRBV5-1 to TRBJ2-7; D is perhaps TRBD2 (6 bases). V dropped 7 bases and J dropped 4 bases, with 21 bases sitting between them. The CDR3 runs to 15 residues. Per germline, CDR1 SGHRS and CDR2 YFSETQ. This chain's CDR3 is CASRKGSGSGYEQYF. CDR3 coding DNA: TGCGCCAGCCGGAAGGGTTCTGGGAGCGGGTACGAGCAGTACTTC.

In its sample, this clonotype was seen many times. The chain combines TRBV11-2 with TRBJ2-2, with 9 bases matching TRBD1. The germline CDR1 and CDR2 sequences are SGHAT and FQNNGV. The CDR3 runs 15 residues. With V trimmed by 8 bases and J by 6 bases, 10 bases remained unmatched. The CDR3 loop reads CASVEGQGRAGELFF. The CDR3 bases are TGTGCCAGCGTCGAAGGACAGGGGAGGGCCGGGGAGCTGTTTTTT.

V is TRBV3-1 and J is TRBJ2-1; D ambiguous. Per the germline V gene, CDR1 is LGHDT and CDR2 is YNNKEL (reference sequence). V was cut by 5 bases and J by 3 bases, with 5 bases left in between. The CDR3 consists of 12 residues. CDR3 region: CASSDNYNEQFF. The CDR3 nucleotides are TGTGCCAGCAGCGATAACTACAATGAGCAGTTCTTC.

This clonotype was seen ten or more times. The DNA of the CDR3 is TGTGCCAGCAGCCCCGGGACTAGCGGGAACAATGAGCAGTTCTTC. The encoded protein is CASSPGTSGNNEQFF. This chain uses TRBV3-1 with TRBJ2-1; 13 nucleotides match TRBD2. This CDR3 has 15 residues. Trimming cost V 4 bases and J 5 bases; bases outside gene matches: 2. Germline loops: CDR1 LGHDT, CDR2 YNNKEL (reference sequence).

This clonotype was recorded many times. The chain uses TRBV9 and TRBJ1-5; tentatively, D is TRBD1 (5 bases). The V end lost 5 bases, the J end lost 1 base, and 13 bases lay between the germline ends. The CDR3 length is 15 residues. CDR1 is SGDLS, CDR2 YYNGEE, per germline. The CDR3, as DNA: TGTGCCAGCAGTACCTCCGGGGCCAGCAATCAGCCCCAGCATTTT. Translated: CASSTSGASNQPQHF.

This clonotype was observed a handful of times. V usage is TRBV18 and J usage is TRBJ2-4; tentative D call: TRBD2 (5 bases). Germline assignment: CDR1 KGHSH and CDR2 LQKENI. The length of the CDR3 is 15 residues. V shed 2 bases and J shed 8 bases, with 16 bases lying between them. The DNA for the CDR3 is TGTGCCAGCTCACCAGGAGAGGGAGTGTTGTACATTCAGTACTTC. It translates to CASSPGEGVLYIQYF.

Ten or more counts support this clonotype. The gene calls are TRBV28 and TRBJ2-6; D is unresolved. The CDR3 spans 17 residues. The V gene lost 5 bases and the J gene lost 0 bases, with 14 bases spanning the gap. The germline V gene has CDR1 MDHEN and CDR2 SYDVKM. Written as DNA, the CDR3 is TGTGCCAGCAGTCCTCCGGACGGCGTCTCTGGGGCCAACGTCCTGACTTTC. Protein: CASSPPDGVSGANVLTF.

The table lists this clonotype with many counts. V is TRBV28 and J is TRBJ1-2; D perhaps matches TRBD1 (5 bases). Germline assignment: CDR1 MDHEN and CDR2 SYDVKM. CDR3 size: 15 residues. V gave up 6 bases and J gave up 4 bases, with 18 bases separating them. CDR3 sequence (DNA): TGTGCCAGCAGCATGGGGACGGGAATGGGCTATGGCTACACCTTC. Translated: CASSMGTGMGYGYTF.

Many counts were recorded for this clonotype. The CDR3 loop is CASSLDSPLHF. In DNA form, the CDR3 reads TGTGCCAGCAGCCTAGATTCACCCCTCCACTTT. The chain joins TRBV28 to TRBJ1-6; D is unresolved. Trimming left V 6 bases short and J 8 bases short, with 5 bases between. CDR3 length: 11 residues. Germline loops: CDR1 MDHEN, CDR2 SYDVKM. Full variable domain (outside the CDR3, taken from reference TRBV28 and TRBJ1-6): DVKVTQSSRYLVKRTGEKVFLECVQDMDHENMFWYRQDPGLGLRLIYFSYDVKMKEKGDIPEGYSVSREKKERFSLILESASTNQTSMYLCASSLDSPLHFGNGTRLTVT.

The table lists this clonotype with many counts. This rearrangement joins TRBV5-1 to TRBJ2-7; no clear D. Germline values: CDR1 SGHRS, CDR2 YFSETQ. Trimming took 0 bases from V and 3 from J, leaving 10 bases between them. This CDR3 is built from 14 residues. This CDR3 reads CASSLVAVNYEQYF. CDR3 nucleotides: TGCGCCAGCAGCTTGGTCGCGGTAAACTACGAGCAGTACTTC.

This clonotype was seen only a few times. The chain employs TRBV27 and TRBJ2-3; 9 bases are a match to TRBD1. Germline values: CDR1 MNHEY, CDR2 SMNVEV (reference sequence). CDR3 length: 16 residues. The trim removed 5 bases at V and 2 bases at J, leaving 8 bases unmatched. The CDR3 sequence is CASSAGTGPYTDTQYF. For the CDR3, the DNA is TGTGCCAGCAGTGCGGGGACAGGGCCTTACACAGATACGCAGTATTTT.

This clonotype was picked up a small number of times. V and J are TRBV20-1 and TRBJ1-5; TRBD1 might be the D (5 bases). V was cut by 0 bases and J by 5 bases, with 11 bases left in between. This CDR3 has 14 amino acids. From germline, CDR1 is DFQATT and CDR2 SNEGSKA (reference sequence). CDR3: CSARDRKGHQPQHF. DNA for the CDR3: TGCAGTGCTAGAGATCGTAAGGGGCATCAGCCCCAGCATTTT.

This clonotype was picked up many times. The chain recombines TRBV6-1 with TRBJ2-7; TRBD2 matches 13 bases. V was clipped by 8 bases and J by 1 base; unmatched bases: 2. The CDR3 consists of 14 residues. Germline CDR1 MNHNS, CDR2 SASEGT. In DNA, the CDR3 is TGTGCCAGCTGGACTAGCGGGAGTTCCTACGAGCAGTACTTC. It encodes CASWTSGSSYEQYF.

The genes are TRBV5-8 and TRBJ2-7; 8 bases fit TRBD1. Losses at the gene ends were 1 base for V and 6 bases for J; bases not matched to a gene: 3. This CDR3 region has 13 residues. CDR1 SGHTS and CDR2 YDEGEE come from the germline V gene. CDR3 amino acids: CASSLTDRGEQYF. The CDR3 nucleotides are TGTGCCAGCAGCTTGACAGACAGGGGCGAGCAGTACTTC.

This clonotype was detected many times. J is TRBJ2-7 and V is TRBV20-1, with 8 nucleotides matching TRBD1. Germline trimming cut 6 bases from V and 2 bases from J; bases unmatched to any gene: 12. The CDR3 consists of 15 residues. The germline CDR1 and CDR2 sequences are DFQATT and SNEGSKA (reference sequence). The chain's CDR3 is CSAPKPGTGTYEQYF. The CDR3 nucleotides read TGCAGTGCGCCCAAACCCGGGACAGGAACCTACGAGCAGTACTTC.

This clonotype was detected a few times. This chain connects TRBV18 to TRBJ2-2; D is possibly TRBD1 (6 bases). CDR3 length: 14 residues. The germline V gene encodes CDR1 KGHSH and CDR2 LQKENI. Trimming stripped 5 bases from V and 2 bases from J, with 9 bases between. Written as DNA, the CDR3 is TGTGCCAGCTCATTACAGGGTAACACCGGGGAGCTGTTTTTT. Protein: CASSLQGNTGELFF.